Listed here are 17 T cell receptor beta chains from one sample, sequenced in a study of shared clonotypes between healthy human individuals. The assay was immunoSEQ multiplex PCR, and TCRdb's table has in-frame clones only and misses some. Altogether about 2.1 million clones are present, around 95% being singletons, with the ten largest covering around 1.7%. As defined, naive CD8 cells were CD45RO-negative and positively selected for CCR7, with terminally differentiated effector memory CD45RA+ cells excluded. Sequenced: naive CD8+ T cells from PBMCs. The source is a man between 18 and 35 years old in good health. Some clones in this sample may be carry-over from other donors' samples.

V is TRBV19 and J is TRBJ1-1; D gene uncertain. V was cut by 3 bases and J by 0 bases, with 11 bases left in between. The V gene's germline CDR1 is LNHDA and CDR2 SQIVND (reference sequence). The CDR3 is 15 amino acids. As DNA, the CDR3 is TGTGCCAGTAGTATCCCCGGAGAGATGAACACTGAAGCTTTCTTT. It specifies CASSIPGEMNTEAFF.

Here the CDR3 reads CASSPPWISGQPQHF. The CDR3 DNA is TGTGCCAGCAGTCCACCGTGGATCTCGGGGCAGCCCCAGCATTTT. The chain combines TRBV7-9 with TRBJ1-5, with unresolved D. The CDR3 consists of 15 residues. Germline values: CDR1 SEHNR, CDR2 FQNEAQ (reference sequence). V was cut by 6 bases and J by 7 bases, with 19 bases left in between. Full variable domain (missing parts from reference TRBV7-9 and TRBJ1-5): DTGVSQNPRHKITKRGQNVTFRCDPISEHNRLYWYRQTLGQGPEFLTYFQNEAQLEKSRLLSDRFSAERPKGSFSTLEIQRTEQGDSAMYLCASSPPWISGQPQHFGDGTRLSIL.

The chain is built from TRBV27 and TRBJ2-1, with 12 bases identical to TRBD2. This CDR3 region has 16 residues. After removal of 5 bases from V and 7 bases from J, the junction contained 9 bases not matched to a gene. Looked up from germline, CDR1 is MNHEY and CDR2 is SMNVEV (reference sequence). Written as DNA, the CDR3 is TGTGCCAGCAGTCCCTTGACTAGCGGGAGAGGGAATGAGCAGTTCTTC. It specifies CASSPLTSGRGNEQFF.

In this sample, this clone turned up once. J is TRBJ2-3 and V is TRBV7-9; 8 bases line up with TRBD2. This CDR3 comprises 16 residues. Germline V gene sequence: CDR1 SEHNR, CDR2 FQNEAQ (reference sequence). The trim removed 1 base at V and 4 bases at J, leaving 7 bases unmatched. The CDR3 bases are TGTGCCAGCAGCTTAGAGGCGGGACTAGTGGCAGATACGCAGTATTTT. Translation gives CASSLEAGLVADTQYF. Variable domain in full (rest from reference TRBV7-9 and TRBJ2-3): DTGVSQNPRHKITKRGQNVTFRCDPISEHNRLYWYRQTLGQGPEFLTYFQNEAQLEKSRLLSDRFSAERPKGSFSTLEIQRTEQGDSAMYLCASSLEAGLVADTQYFGPGTRLTVL.

This chain uses TRBV4-3 with TRBJ2-7; TRBD2 matches 7 bases. With 3 bases clipped from V and 4 bases from J, the junction kept 9 bases outside the gene matches. There are 15 residues in the CDR3. CDR1 and CDR2 (germline): LGHNA, YSLEER. CDR3 in DNA: TGCGCCAGCAGCCATCTGAAAGGACTAGGGTACGAGCAGTACTTC. Its protein is CASSHLKGLGYEQYF.

This clone appeared a single time. The chain combines TRBV30 with TRBJ1-1; 10 bases agree with TRBD1. The CDR3 loop spans 14 amino acids. Germline CDR1 reads GTSNPN; CDR2 reads SVGIG (reference sequence). With V trimmed by 3 bases and J by 2 bases, 3 bases remained unmatched. The CDR3 coding sequence is TGTGCCTGGAGACAGACAGGGGGCAACACTGAAGCTTTCTTT. Residues: CAWRQTGGNTEAFF.

This rearrangement joins TRBV2 to TRBJ2-1; 7 positions agree with TRBD1. J gave up 7 bases and V 6 bases, and 12 bases lay outside the gene matches. The germline V gene has CDR1 SNHLY and CDR2 FYNNEI. This CDR3 has 15 residues. This chain's CDR3 is CASRPRGSATNEQFF. The CDR3 bases are TGTGCCAGCAGACCCAGGGGGTCCGCGACGAATGAGCAGTTCTTC.

The chain recombines TRBV4-1 with TRBJ2-3, with 9 bases identical to TRBD1. V lost 2 bases to trimming and J lost 0 bases; unmatched junction nucleotides: 21. This CDR3 spans 22 amino acids. CDR1 is MGHRA, CDR2 YSYEKL, per germline. CDR3 sequence: CASSQFLPGTGRYSGSTDTQYF. CDR3 nucleotides: TGCGCCAGCAGCCAATTCCTCCCCGGGACAGGGAGGTATAGCGGCAGCACAGATACGCAGTATTTT.

The V and J genes are TRBV7-2 and TRBJ2-3; D gene uncertain. This CDR3 spans 13 amino acids. CDR1 and CDR2 (germline): SGHTA, FQGNSA. V was trimmed by 1 base and J by 1 base, leaving 3 bases between them. The CDR3 region has the DNA TGTGCCAGCAGCTTAGACCGCACAGATACGCAGTATTTT. Translating gives CASSLDRTDTQYF.

The chain recombines TRBV4-1 with TRBJ2-3, with TRBD2 identical over 9 bases. The CDR3 totals 14 residues. Germline V CDR1 and CDR2: MGHRA, YSYEKL. V lost 8 bases to trimming and J lost 6 bases; unmatched junction nucleotides: 9. The CDR3: CASGGREGPDTQYF. DNA for the CDR3: TGCGCCAGCGGGGGGCGGGAGGGCCCTGATACGCAGTATTTT.

CDR3 protein: CAVYSQGNTIYF. The CDR3 coding sequence is TGTGCCGTCTACTCCCAGGGAAACACCATATATTTT. This chain joins TRBV10-3 and TRBJ1-3; D is uncertain. The V end was cut by 11 bases, the J end by 4 bases, with 12 bases between. The CDR3 is 12 residues long. In germline, CDR1 is ENHRY, CDR2 SYGVKD.

The chain recombines TRBV27 with TRBJ2-3; the D is unclear. The germline V gene has CDR1 MNHEY and CDR2 SMNVEV (reference sequence). V lost 3 bases and J lost 6, with 16 bases in between. The length of the CDR3 is 15 residues. Here the CDR3 DNA reads TGTGCCAGCAGTTTCGGCAGGTCCGCCGTGGATACGCAGTATTTT. Its protein product is CASSFGRSAVDTQYF.

This chain links TRBV7-7 with TRBJ2-5; 8 bases map to TRBD1. The CDR3 has 14 amino acids. The junction had 5 bases not matched to a gene; V was cut back by 3 bases and J by 5 bases. Germline V CDR1 and CDR2: SSHAT, FNYEAQ (reference sequence). The CDR3 bases are TGTGCCAGCAGCTTGGACAGGGTGGAGGAGACCCAGTACTTC. Translation: CASSLDRVEETQYF.

V and J are TRBV2 and TRBJ1-3; D not certain. The V end was cut by 2 bases, the J end by 0 bases, with 8 bases between. The CDR3 totals 15 residues. The germline V gene encodes CDR1 SNHLY and CDR2 FYNNEI. The CDR3: CASSELDLSGNTIYF. CDR3 nucleotide sequence: TGTGCCAGCAGTGAACTGGATCTCTCTGGAAACACCATATATTTT.

J is TRBJ2-3 and V is TRBV9; 8 bases are a match to TRBD1. The germline gives CDR1 SGDLS, CDR2 YYNGEE. The CDR3 has 15 amino acids. V was clipped by 4 bases and J by 0 bases; unmatched bases: 4. The CDR3 is CASSKRTGSTDTQYF. The DNA of the CDR3 is TGTGCCAGCAGCAAGCGGACAGGGAGCACAGATACGCAGTATTTT.

In this sample, this clone turned up a few times. The rearrangement uses TRBV9 and TRBJ1-2, with 7 bases matching TRBD1. This CDR3 is built from 15 residues. The germline CDR1 and CDR2 sequences are SGDLS and YYNGEE. The V gene end was trimmed by 4 bases and the J gene end by 6 bases; junction bases not matched to a gene: 12. In nucleotides, the CDR3 is TGTGCCAGCAGCCCGAGCCCGACAGGGTGGGATGGCTACACCTTC. It translates to CASSPSPTGWDGYTF.

The chain links TRBV7-2 to TRBJ2-7; 7 nucleotides line up with TRBD2. Germline trimming cut 4 bases from V and 3 bases from J; bases unmatched to any gene: 9. The length of the CDR3 is 15 residues. Per germline, CDR1 SGHTA and CDR2 FQGNSA. The CDR3 DNA reads TGTGCCAGCAGCTCACCCGGGACTACCCACTACGAGCAGTACTTC. Its translation: CASSSPGTTHYEQYF.